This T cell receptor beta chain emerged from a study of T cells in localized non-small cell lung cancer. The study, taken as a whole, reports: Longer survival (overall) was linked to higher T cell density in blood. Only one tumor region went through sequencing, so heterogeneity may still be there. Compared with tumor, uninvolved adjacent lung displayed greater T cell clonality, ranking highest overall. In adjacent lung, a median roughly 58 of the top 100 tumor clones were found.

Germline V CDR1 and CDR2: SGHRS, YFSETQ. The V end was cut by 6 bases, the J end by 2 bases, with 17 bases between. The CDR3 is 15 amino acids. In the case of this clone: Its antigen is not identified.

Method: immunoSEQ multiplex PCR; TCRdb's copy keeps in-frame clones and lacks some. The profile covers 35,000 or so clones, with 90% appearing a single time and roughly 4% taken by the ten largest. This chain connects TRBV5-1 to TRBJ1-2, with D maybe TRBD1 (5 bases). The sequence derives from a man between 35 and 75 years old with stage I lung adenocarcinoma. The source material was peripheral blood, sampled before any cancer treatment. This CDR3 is CASTIGSGGNYGYTF. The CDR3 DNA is TGCGCCAGCACCATCGGCTCCGGGGGGAACTATGGCTACACCTTC.